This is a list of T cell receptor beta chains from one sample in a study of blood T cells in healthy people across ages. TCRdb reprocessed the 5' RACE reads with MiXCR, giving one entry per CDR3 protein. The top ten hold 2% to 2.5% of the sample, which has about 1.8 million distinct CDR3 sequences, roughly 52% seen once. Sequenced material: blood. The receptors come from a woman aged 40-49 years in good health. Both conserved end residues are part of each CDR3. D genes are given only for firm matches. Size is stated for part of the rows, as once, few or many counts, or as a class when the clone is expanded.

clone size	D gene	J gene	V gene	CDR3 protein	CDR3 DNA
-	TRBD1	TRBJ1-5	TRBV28	CASIGSLGTGGGNQPQHF	TGTGCCAGCATAGGGAGTCTCGGGACAGGGGGAGGCAATCAGCCCCAGCATTTT
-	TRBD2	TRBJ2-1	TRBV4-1	CASSQGLAGFSYNEQFF	TGCGCCAGCAGCCAGGGACTAGCGGGGTTTTCCTACAATGAGCAGTTCTTC
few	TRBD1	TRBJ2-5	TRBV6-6	CASGGPTGGHQETQYF	TGTGCCAGCGGCGGACCGACAGGGGGTCACCAAGAGACCCAGTACTTC
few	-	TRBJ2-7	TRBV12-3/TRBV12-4	CASSLIQGKNEQYF	TGTGCCAGCAGTTTAATCCAGGGGAAGAACGAGCAGTACTTC
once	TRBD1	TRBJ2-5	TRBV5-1	CASSPGQASNEQYF	TGCGCCAGCAGCCCGGGACAGGCAAGCAATGAGCAATACTTC
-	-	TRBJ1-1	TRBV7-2	CASSLAGGTTEAFF	TGTGCCAGCAGCTTAGCGGGAGGGACCACTGAAGCTTTCTTT
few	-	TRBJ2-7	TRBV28	CASSRILGPGKEQYF	TGTGCCAGCAGCCGGATCCTCGGCCCGGGGAAGGAGCAGTACTTC
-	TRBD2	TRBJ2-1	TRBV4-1	CASSQYAGGPYSSNGQFF	TGCGCCAGCAGCCAATACGCGGGGGGGCCGTATAGCTCCAATGGGCAGTTCTTC
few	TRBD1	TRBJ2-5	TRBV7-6	CASSLEGDRGYIETQYF	TGTGCCAGCAGCTTAGAGGGGGACAGGGGTTATATAGAGACCCAGTACTTC
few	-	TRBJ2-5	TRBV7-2	CASSTRQGWETQYF	TGTGCCAGCAGCACGAGACAAGGTTGGGAGACCCAGTACTTC
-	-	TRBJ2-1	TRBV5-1	CASSLGEVSSYNEQFF	TGCGCCAGCAGCTTGGGGGAGGTCAGCTCCTACAATGAGCAGTTCTTC
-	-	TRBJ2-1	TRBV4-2	CASSQGPGGRSYNEQFF	TGTGCCAGCAGCCAAGGTCCGGGGGGCCGTTCCTACAATGAGCAGTTCTTC
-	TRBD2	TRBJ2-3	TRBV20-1	CSASPTSRGGTDTQYF	TGCAGTGCTAGCCCGACCTCGCGGGGGGGCACAGATACGCAGTATTTT
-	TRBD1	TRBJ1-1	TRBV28	CASSNIPGQTLNTEAFF	TGTGCCAGCAGCAACATACCGGGACAGACTTTGAACACTGAAGCTTTCTTT
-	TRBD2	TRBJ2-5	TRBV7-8	CASSMRAGGHDEQYF	TGTGCCAGCAGTATGAGGGCGGGGGGGCACGATGAGCAGTACTTC
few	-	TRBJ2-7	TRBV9	CASSVQEGTQYF	TGTGCCAGCAGCGTACAGGAGGGGACTCAGTACTTC
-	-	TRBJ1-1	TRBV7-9	CASSPWGGIGTEAFF	TGTGCCAGCAGCCCCTGGGGCGGGATTGGCACTGAAGCTTTCTTT
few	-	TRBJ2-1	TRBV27	CASSLRPPGEQFF	TGTGCCAGCAGCCTAAGGCCCCCTGGTGAGCAGTTCTTC
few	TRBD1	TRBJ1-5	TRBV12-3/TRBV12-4	CASIDGQVSNQPQHF	TGTGCCAGCATCGACGGACAGGTTAGCAATCAGCCCCAGCATTTT
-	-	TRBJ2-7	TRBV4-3	CASSLAFGLSSYEQYF	TGCGCCAGCAGCCTAGCATTTGGACTGAGCTCCTACGAGCAGTACTTC
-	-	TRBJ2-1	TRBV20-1	CGAGLIDYNYNEQFF	TGCGGTGCTGGCCTTATCGACTACAACTACAATGAGCAGTTCTTC
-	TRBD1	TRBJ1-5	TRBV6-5	CASSYETGGQPQHF	TGTGCCAGCAGTTACGAGACAGGGGGTCAGCCCCAGCATTTT
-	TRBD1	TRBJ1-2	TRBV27	CASRQGPYGYTF	TGTGCCAGCAGACAGGGGCCCTATGGCTACACCTTC
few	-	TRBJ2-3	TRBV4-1	CASSQVETDTQYF	TGCGCCAGCAGCCAAGTGGAGACAGATACGCAGTATTTT